The clone carrying this TCR beta chain was counted between two and nine times. This entry belongs to a study of T cell changes during pregnancy in multiple sclerosis. Per the germline V gene, CDR1 is MNHEY and CDR2 is SVGAGI. Trimming removed 2 bases from V and 5 bases from J; junction bases left unmatched: 4. This CDR3 is built from 16 residues. TCRdb's copy holds only in-frame clones and misses some; the assay was immunoSEQ multiplex PCR. The table shows some 57,000 clones, with just under 90% occurring only once. The J gene is TRBJ1-6, the V gene TRBV6-5; the match to TRBD1 covers 9 bases. The sequences come from peripheral blood, collected in the first trimester of pregnancy. The receptor was isolated from a female donor in good health, enrolled as a control in a pregnancy study. CDR3: CASSYGTGGHNSPLHF. CDR3 nucleotide sequence: TGTGCCAGCAGTTACGGTACAGGGGGCCATAATTCACCCCTCCACTTT.